This TCR beta chain was sequenced during a study of blood T cell repertoires in COVID-19. Study information: The origin of the acute and convalescent COVID-19 samples was the United States, Italy and Spain. Sources were T cells, B-cell-depleted T cells, or PBMCs; the material itself was cDNA or gDNA.

Produced via immunoSEQ multiplex PCR; TCRdb's table is partial and in-frame only. The sample has some 300,000 clones; about 82% are singletons. V shed 4 bases, J shed 5 bases, and the junction held 13 bases outside the gene matches. The CDR3 contains 17 residues. Per germline, CDR1 MGHDK and CDR2 SYGVNS. The TCR comes from a woman aged 50 to 65 with active or convalescent COVID-19. The sample taken for sequencing was peripheral blood. The chain is built from TRBV25-1 and TRBJ2-1, with 8 positions matching TRBD1. CDR3 region: CASSVPLRTGKNNEQFF. In nucleotides, the CDR3 is TGTGCCAGCAGTGTCCCTTTGAGGACAGGGAAAAACAATGAGCAGTTCTTC.